The T cell receptor beta chain described here comes from a study of patients and donors after allogeneic stem cell transplantation. The CDR3 is 16 residues long. The junction had 6 bases not matched to a gene; V was cut back by 5 bases and J by 2 bases. TCRdb itself ran the RT-PCR reads through MiXCR, one entry per CDR3 protein. The sample has over 130,000 distinct CDR3 sequences; approximately 37% are singletons. The gene calls are TRBV12-3 or TRBV12-4 and TRBJ1-5, with 10 nucleotides matching TRBD1. The sample comprised blood, either unsorted or a sorted T cell fraction (not recorded which). The source of this sequence is a human donor who was either an allogeneic HSCT recipient or a stem cell or donor lymphocyte infusion donor (not recorded which). It is not recorded whose cells these are; they may come from a transplant donor. The CDR3 sequence is CASSRQGAFGNQPQHF. CDR3 coding DNA: TGTGCCAGCAGTAGACAGGGGGCTTTTGGCAATCAGCCCCAGCATTTT.